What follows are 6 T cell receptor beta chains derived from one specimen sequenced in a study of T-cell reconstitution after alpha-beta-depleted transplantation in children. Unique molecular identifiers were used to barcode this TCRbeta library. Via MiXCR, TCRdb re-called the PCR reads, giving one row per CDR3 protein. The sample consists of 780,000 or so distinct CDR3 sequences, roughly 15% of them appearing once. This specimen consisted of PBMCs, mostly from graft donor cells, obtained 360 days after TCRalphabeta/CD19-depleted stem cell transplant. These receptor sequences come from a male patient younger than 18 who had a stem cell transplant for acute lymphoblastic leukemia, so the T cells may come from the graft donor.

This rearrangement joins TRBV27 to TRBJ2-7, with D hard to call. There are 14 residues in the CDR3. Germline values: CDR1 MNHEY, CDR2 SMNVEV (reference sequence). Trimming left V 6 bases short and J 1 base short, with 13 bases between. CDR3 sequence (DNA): TGTGCCAGCAGCGACACCGCACCTTCCTACGAGCAGTACTTC. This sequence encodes CASSDTAPSYEQYF.

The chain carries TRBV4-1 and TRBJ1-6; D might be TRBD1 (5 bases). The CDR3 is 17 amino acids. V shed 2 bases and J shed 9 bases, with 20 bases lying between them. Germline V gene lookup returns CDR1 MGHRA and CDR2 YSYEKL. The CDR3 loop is CASSQTGPITGISPLHF. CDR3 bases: TGCGCCAGCAGCCAAACCGGGCCGATAACAGGAATTTCACCCCTCCACTTT.

As DNA, the CDR3 is TGCAGTGCTCTGAGGACTAGCGGGAGGGCCTTTCTCTCAGATACGCAGTATTTT. Encoded protein: CSALRTSGRAFLSDTQYF. The chain is built from TRBV20-1 and TRBJ2-3; 15 positions match TRBD2. V dropped 5 bases and J dropped 4; count of bases not matched to a gene: 13. Germline V lookup: CDR1 DFQATT, CDR2 SNEGSKA (reference sequence). CDR3 length: 18 residues.

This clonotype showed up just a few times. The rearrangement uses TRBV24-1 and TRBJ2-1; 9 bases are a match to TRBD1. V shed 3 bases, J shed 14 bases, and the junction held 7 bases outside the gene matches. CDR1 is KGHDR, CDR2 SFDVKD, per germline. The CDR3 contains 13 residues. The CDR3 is CATSDPRTGDEFF. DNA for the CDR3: TGTGCCACCAGTGATCCAAGGACAGGGGACGAGTTCTTC.

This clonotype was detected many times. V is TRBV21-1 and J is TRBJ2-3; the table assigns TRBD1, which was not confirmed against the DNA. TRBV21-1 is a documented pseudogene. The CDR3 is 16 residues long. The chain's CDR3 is CASSKRRQFSPDTQYF. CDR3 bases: TGTGCCAGCAGCAAAAGGAGACAGTTCTCCCCGGATACGCAGTATTTT.

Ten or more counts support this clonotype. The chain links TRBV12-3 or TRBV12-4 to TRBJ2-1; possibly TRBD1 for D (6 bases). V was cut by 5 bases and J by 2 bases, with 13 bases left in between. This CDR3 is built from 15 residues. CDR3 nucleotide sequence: TGTGCCAGCAGTCCTCAACAGGGCCCCTACAATGAGCAGTTCTTC. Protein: CASSPQQGPYNEQFF.